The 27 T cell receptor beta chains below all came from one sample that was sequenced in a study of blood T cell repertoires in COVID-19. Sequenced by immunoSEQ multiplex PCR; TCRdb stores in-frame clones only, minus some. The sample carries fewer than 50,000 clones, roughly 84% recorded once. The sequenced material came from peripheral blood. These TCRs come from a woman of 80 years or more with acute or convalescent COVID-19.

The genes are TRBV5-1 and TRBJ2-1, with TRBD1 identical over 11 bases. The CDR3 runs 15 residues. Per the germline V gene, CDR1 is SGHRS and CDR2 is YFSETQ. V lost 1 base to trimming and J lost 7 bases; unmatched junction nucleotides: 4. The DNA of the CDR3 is TGCGCCAGCAGCTTGACCGGGACAGGGGGGAATGAGCAGTTCTTC. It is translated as CASSLTGTGGNEQFF.

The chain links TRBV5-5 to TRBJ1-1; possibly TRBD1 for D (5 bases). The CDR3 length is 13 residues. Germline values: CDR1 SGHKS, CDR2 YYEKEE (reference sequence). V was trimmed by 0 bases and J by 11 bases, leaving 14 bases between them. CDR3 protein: CASSLGLRGSAFF. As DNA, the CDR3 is TGTGCCAGCAGCTTGGGATTAAGGGGTTCGGCTTTCTTT.

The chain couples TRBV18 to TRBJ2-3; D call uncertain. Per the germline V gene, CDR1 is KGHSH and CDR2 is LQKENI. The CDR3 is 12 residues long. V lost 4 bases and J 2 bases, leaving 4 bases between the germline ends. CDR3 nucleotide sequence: TGTGCCAGCTCACGAGCCACAGATACGCAGTATTTT. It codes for CASSRATDTQYF.

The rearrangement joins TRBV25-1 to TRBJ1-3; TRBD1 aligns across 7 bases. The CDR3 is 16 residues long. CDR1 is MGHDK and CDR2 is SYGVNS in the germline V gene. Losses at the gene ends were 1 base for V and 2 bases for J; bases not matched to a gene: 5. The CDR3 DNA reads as TGTGCCAGCAGTGAATTGAGAGGGGGCCCTGGAAACACCATATATTTT. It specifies CASSELRGGPGNTIYF.

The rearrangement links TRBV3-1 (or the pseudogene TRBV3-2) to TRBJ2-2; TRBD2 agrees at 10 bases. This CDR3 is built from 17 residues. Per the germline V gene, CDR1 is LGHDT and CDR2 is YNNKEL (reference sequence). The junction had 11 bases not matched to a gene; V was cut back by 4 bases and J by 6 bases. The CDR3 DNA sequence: TGTGCCAGCAGCCCAGAGGGACTAGCGAGGGGGTCCGGGGAGCTGTTTTTT. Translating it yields CASSPEGLARGSGELFF.

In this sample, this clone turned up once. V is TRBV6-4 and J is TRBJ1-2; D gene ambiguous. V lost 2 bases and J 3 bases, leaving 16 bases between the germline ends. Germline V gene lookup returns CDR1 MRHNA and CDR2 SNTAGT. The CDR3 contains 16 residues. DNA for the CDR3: TGTGCCAGCAGTGACCCCCCCACGGTTTCCCACTATGGCTACACCTTC. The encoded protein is CASSDPPTVSHYGYTF.

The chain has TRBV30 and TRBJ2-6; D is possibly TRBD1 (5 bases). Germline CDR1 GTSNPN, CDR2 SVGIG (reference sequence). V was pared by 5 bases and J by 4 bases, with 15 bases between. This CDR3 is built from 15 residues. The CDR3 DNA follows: TGTGCCTGGCGATACCAGGGAACCGGGGCCAACGTCCTGACTTTC. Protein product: CAWRYQGTGANVLTF.

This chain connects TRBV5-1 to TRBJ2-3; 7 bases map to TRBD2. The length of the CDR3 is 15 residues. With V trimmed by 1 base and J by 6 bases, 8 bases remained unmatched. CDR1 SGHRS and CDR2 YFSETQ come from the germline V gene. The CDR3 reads CASSLFEGGPDTQYF. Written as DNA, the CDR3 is TGCGCCAGCAGCTTGTTCGAGGGAGGGCCTGATACGCAGTATTTT.

The CDR3 region is CASSPQTGTDTQYF. The CDR3 bases are TGTGCCAGTAGTCCTCAAACAGGCACAGATACGCAGTATTTT. This chain links TRBV19 with TRBJ2-3; D uncertain. CDR1 and CDR2 from the germline V gene are LNHDA and SQIVND (reference sequence). The CDR3 is made up of 14 amino acids. Between the trimmed V and J ends, which lost 5 bases and 1 base, there was a span of 10 bases.

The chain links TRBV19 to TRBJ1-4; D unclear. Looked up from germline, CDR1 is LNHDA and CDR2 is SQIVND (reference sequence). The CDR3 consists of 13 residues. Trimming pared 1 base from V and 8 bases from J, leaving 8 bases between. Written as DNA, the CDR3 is TGTGCCAGTAGTATAGCGCCGGGAGAAAAACTGTTTTTT. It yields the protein CASSIAPGEKLFF.

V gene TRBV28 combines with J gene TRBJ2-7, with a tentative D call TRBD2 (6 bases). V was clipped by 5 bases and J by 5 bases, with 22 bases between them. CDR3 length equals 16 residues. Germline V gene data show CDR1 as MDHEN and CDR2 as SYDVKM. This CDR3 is CASSPNRWQGGHEQYF. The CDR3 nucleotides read TGTGCCAGCAGTCCCAACCGTTGGCAGGGAGGCCACGAGCAGTACTTC.

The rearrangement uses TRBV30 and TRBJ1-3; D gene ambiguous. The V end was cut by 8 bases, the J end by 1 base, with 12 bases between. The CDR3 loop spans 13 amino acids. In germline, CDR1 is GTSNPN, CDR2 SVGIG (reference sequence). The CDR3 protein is CAADFGSGNTIYF. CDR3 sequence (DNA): TGTGCCGCCGATTTCGGTTCTGGAAACACCATATATTTT.

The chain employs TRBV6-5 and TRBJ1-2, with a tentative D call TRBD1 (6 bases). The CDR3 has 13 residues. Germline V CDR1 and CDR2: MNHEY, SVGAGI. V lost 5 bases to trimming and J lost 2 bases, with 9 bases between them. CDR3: CASSQGMNYGYTF. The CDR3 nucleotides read TGTGCCAGCAGTCAGGGGATGAACTATGGCTACACCTTC.

The CDR3: CASSHGTSGSTDTQYF. The DNA for the CDR3 is TGTGCCAGCAGCCACGGGACTAGCGGAAGCACAGATACGCAGTATTTT. The chain employs TRBV3-1 (or the pseudogene TRBV3-2) and TRBJ2-3, with 11 bases fitting TRBD2. V lost 3 bases, J lost 0 bases, and 2 bases stayed unmatched. CDR1 and CDR2 (germline): LGHDT, YNNKEL (reference sequence). There are 16 residues in the CDR3.

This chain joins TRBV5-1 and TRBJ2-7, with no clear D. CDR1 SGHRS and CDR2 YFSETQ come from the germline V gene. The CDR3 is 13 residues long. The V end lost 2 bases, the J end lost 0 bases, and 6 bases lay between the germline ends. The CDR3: CASSLTYSYEQYF. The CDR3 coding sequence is TGCGCCAGCAGCTTAACCTACTCCTACGAGCAGTACTTC.

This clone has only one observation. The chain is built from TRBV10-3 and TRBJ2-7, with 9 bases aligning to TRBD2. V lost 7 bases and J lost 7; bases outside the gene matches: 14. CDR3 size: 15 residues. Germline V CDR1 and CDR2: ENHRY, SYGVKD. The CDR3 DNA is TGTGCCATCATATTCCGCGGACTAGCGAGTTCTGAGCAGTACTTC. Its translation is CAIIFRGLASSEQYF.

Written as DNA, the CDR3 is TGTGCCTGGAGTGTAAAAGGGGCGCATTCACCCCTCCACTTT. This gives the protein CAWSVKGAHSPLHF. This chain joins TRBV30 and TRBJ1-6; TRBD1 is a possible D gene (5 bases). Germline V gene sequence: CDR1 GTSNPN, CDR2 SVGIG (reference sequence). CDR3 length: 14 amino acids. V was clipped by 0 bases and J by 8 bases, with 11 bases between them. The full variable domain, with the rest looked up from reference TRBV30 and TRBJ1-6, is SQTIHQWPATLVQPVGSPLSLECTVEGTSNPNLYWYRQAAGRGLQLLFYSVGIGQISSEVPQNLSASRPQDRQFILSSKKLLLSDSGFYLCAWSVKGAHSPLHFGNGTRLTVT.

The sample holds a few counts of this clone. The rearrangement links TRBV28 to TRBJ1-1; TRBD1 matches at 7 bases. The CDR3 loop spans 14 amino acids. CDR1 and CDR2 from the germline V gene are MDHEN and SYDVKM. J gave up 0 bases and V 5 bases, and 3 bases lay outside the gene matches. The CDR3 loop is CASSGTALNTEAFF. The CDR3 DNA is TGTGCCAGCAGTGGGACAGCACTGAACACTGAAGCTTTCTTT.

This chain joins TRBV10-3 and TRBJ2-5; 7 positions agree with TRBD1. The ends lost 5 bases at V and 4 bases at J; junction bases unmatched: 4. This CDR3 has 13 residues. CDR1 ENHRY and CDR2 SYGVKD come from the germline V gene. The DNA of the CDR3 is TGTGCCATCAGTCCTAGACAGGGAGAGACCCAGTACTTC. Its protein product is CAISPRQGETQYF.

The CDR3 DNA sequence: TGTGCCAGCAGCTTAGCGGGACAGGGGGGAAACACCATATATTTT. Translation gives CASSLAGQGGNTIYF. The chain uses TRBV7-2 and TRBJ1-3, with TRBD1 identical over 10 bases. Germline V gene sequence: CDR1 SGHTA, CDR2 FQGNSA. Trimming cost V 0 bases and J 4 bases; bases outside gene matches: 0. There are 15 residues in the CDR3.

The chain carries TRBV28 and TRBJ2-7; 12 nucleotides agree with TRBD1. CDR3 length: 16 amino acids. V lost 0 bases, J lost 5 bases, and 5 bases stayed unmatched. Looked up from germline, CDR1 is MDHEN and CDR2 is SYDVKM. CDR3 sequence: CASSLWGTGGLNEQYF. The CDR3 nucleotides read TGTGCCAGCAGTTTATGGGGGACAGGGGGCTTAAACGAGCAGTACTTC.

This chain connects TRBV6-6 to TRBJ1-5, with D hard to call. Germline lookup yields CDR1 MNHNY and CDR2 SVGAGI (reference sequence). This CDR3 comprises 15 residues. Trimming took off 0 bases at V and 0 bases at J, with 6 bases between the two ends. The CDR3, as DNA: TGTGCCAGCAGTTACTCGCCAGATAGCAATCAGCCCCAGCATTTT. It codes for CASSYSPDSNQPQHF.

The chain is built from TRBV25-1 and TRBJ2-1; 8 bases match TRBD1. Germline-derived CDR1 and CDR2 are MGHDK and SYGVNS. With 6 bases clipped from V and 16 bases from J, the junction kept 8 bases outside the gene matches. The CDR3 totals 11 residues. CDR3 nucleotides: TGTGCCAGCAGGAATTTGGACAGGGTTTTCTTC. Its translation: CASRNLDRVFF. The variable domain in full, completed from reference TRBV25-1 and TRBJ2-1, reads EADIYQTPRYLVIGTGKKITLECSQTMGHDKMYWYQQDPGMELHLIHYSYGVNSTEKGDLSSESTVSRIRTEHFPLTLESARPSHTSQYLCASRNLDRVFFGPGTRLTVL.

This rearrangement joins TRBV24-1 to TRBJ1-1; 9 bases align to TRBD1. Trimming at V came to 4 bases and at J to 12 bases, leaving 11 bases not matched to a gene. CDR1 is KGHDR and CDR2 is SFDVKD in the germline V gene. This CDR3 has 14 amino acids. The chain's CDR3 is CATSDHPGTGKTFF. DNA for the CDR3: TGTGCCACCAGTGACCACCCCGGGACAGGGAAGACTTTCTTT.

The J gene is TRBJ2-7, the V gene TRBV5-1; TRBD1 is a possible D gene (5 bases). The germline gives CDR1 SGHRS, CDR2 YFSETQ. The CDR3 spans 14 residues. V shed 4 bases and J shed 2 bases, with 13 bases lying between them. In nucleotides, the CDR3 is TGCGCCAGCAGCCTAGGGGATAGGCCCTACGAGCAGTACTTC. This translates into CASSLGDRPYEQYF.

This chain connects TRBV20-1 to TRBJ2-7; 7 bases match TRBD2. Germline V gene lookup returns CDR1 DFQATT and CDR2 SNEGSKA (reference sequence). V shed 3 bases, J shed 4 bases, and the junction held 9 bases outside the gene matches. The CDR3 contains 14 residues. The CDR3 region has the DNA TGCAGTGCTAGTCTGGGGGGGAATACTTACGAGCAGTACTTC. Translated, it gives CSASLGGNTYEQYF.

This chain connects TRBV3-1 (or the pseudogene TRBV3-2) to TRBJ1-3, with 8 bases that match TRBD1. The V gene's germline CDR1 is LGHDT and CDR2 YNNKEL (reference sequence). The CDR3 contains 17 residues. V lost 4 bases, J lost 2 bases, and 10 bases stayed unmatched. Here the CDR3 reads CASSLRGTGVTGNTIYF. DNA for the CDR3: TGTGCCAGCAGCCTCCGGGGGACAGGAGTTACTGGAAACACCATATATTTT.